Listed here are 15 T cell receptor beta chains from one sample, sequenced in a study of blood T cells in healthy people across ages. A sample-barcoded 5' primer and a J-beta primer mix were used in a second PCR of about 7 to 12 cycles. Each CDR3 protein gets one entry after TCRdb re-called the 5' RACE reads with MiXCR. The sample holds approximately 800,000 distinct CDR3 sequences; 58% are singletons and the top ten take roughly 20%. Sequenced material: blood. Source of these receptors: a man aged 25-45 years in good health.

The chain joins TRBV7-2 to TRBJ2-4; maybe TRBD2 (5 bases). The better agreement between TRBJ2-5 and the DNA end casts doubt on the J call. Germline values: CDR1 SGHTA, CDR2 FQGNSA. The CDR3 runs to 13 residues. The CDR3 DNA reads as TGTGCCAGCAGTTCGCGTCGAGGGGAGACCCAGTACTTC. Amino acids: CASSSRRGETQYF.

The chain couples TRBV7-2 to TRBJ2-7; D possibly corresponds to TRBD2 (5 bases). The CDR3 has 17 residues. Germline V gives CDR1 SGHTA, CDR2 FQGNSA. The V and J ends lost 0 bases and 5 bases respectively, with 20 bases between them. The CDR3 here is CASSLAAGFPRAHEQYF. The CDR3 nucleotides are TGTGCCAGCAGCTTAGCGGCGGGCTTCCCAAGAGCCCACGAGCAGTACTTC.

This clonotype was observed a handful of times. The V call is TRBV6-6, the J call TRBJ2-7; D possibly corresponds to TRBD1 (6 bases). The J call may be wrong; the DNA end is better matched by TRBJ2-5. CDR1 and CDR2 from the germline V gene are MNHNY and SVGAGI (reference sequence). This CDR3 region has 12 residues. The CDR3 DNA is TGTGCCAGCAAGGGGGATGGAGAGACCCAGTACTTC. This translates into CASKGDGETQYF.

The V gene is TRBV28, the J gene TRBJ1-1, with 12 nucleotides matching TRBD1. Trimming at V came to 10 bases and at J to 1 base, leaving 16 bases not matched to a gene. Germline CDR1 and CDR2: MDHEN and SYDVKM. This CDR3 region has 18 residues. CDR3 in DNA: TGTGCCACATCGGGACAGGGGGCTCAATTTGGACGGAACACTGAAGCTTTCTTT. It specifies CATSGQGAQFGRNTEAFF.

This clonotype was observed a handful of times. The V gene is TRBV20-1, the J gene TRBJ2-1; D remains ambiguous. The CDR3 has 11 amino acids. V gave up 3 bases and J gave up 10 bases, with 10 bases separating them. The germline gives CDR1 DFQATT, CDR2 SNEGSKA (reference sequence). CDR3 sequence reads: CSASTLGEQFF. In nucleotides, the CDR3 is TGCAGTGCTAGTACCCTTGGGGAGCAGTTCTTC.

This sequence joins TRBV27 and TRBJ2-7, with 7 bases aligning to TRBD1. After removal of 6 bases from V and 1 base from J, the junction contained 6 bases not matched to a gene. CDR1 is MNHEY, CDR2 SMNVEV, per germline (reference sequence). This CDR3 is built from 14 residues. The CDR3 protein is CASSTETGSYEQYF. CDR3 coding DNA: TGTGCCAGCAGCACCGAGACAGGGTCCTACGAGCAGTACTTC.

The CDR3 region is CASSKWCGFF. The CDR3 DNA sequence: TGTGCCAGCAGCAAATGGTGTGGTTTCTTT. V is TRBV21-1 and J is TRBJ1-1. TRBV21-1 is a pseudogene locus. CDR3 length equals 10 residues.

On this clonotype itself: A much larger clone differs from this one at a single base, so this may be a read error. This rearrangement joins TRBV7-2 to TRBJ2-3; D is unresolved. The CDR3 contains 14 residues. The germline V and J ends were trimmed by 5 bases and 1 base, with 10 bases remaining between them. Per germline, CDR1 SGHTA and CDR2 FQGNSA. The CDR3 DNA reads as TGTGCCAGCAGCCATTCTGTAGGCACAGATACGCAGTATTTT. Protein product: CASSHSVGTDTQYF.

The V and J genes are TRBV12-3 or TRBV12-4 and TRBJ1-5; 7 bases align to TRBD1. V lost 5 bases, J lost 4 bases, and 5 bases stayed unmatched. CDR3 length equals 14 residues. The CDR3 nucleotides read TGTGCCAGCAGTCCGACAGGGTTTAATCAGCCCCAGCATTTT. Protein: CASSPTGFNQPQHF.

The chain is built from TRBV29-1 and TRBJ2-5; the D gene could be TRBD1 or TRBD2 (5 bases each). Germline loops: CDR1 SQVTM, CDR2 ANQGSEA. This CDR3 region has 15 residues. Between the trimmed V and J ends, which lost 0 bases and 4 bases, there was a span of 15 bases. CDR3: CSVEDGVWGSETQYF. Here the CDR3 DNA reads TGCAGCGTTGAAGATGGGGTATGGGGGTCAGAGACCCAGTACTTC.

This clonotype showed up just a few times. The gene calls are TRBV18 and TRBJ2-7; 7 bases agree with TRBD1. The CDR3 spans 16 residues. Trimming cost V 3 bases and J 3 bases; bases outside gene matches: 11. Germline CDR1 and CDR2: KGHSH and LQKENI. CDR3 DNA sequence: TGTGCCAGCTCACCGATGGGACAGTTCCCCCTCTACGAGCAGTACTTC. This codes for CASSPMGQFPLYEQYF.

This clonotype was detected many times. The J gene is TRBJ2-1, the V gene TRBV4-2; TRBD2 matches 12 bases. V shed 0 bases and J 5 bases; nucleotides not matched to a gene: 5. Germline CDR1 reads LGHNA; CDR2 reads YNFKEQ. The CDR3 is 17 amino acids. The CDR3, as DNA: TGTGCCAGCAGCCAAGACTCACTAGCGGGGGGCGACAATGAGCAGTTCTTC. Residues: CASSQDSLAGGDNEQFF.

The rearrangement joins TRBV5-1 to TRBJ2-1, with no clear D. The germline V gene encodes CDR1 SGHRS and CDR2 YFSETQ. This CDR3 spans 15 amino acids. Trimming pared 0 bases from V and 2 bases from J, leaving 9 bases between. CDR3 sequence (DNA): TGCGCCAGCAGCTTGGGGATAAGTACCTACAATGAGCAGTTCTTC. This gives the protein CASSLGISTYNEQFF.

This clonotype occurred a few times. This sequence joins TRBV2 and TRBJ2-7; no firm D call. The germline V and J ends were trimmed by 4 bases and 7 bases, with 14 bases remaining between them. This CDR3 comprises 13 residues. Germline V CDR1 and CDR2: SNHLY, FYNNEI. CDR3 DNA sequence: TGTGCCAGCAGTGCCGACAAATACAATGAGCAGTACTTC. Its translation is CASSADKYNEQYF.

The chain is built from TRBV25-1 and TRBJ1-5; 10 bases fit TRBD1. Germline V gene data show CDR1 as MGHDK and CDR2 as SYGVNS. The ends lost 3 bases at V and 5 bases at J; junction bases unmatched: 4. This CDR3 is built from 15 residues. CDR3 residues: CASSDPGTGDQPQHF. CDR3 coding DNA: TGTGCCAGCAGTGATCCAGGGACAGGGGATCAGCCCCAGCATTTT.